The 15 T cell receptor beta chains given below trace back to one sample, sequenced in a study of shared clonotypes between healthy human individuals. Clones were sequenced by immunoSEQ multiplex PCR, and TCRdb holds only the in-frame ones, with some missing. The sample lists about 2 million clones, about 95% occurring once. The naive CD8 fraction comprised CD45RO-negative cells positively selected for CCR7 and excluded terminally differentiated effector memory CD45RA+ cells. Sequencing was performed on naive CD8+ T cells sorted from blood. The receptors were sampled from a man aged 18 to 30 in good health.

This clone was picked up one time. The chain couples TRBV4-2 to TRBJ2-1, with D possibly called TRBD1 or TRBD2 (5 bases each). Trimming removed 2 bases from V and 0 bases from J, with 11 bases in between. The germline CDR1 and CDR2 sequences are LGHNA and YNFKEQ. This CDR3 region has 16 residues. CDR3 sequence (DNA): TGTGCCAGCAGCCAAATGTGGGGGAGCTCCTACAATGAGCAGTTCTTC. Protein sequence: CASSQMWGSSYNEQFF.

The chain uses TRBV7-6 and TRBJ1-3; D gene ambiguous. The V gene's germline CDR1 is SGHVS and CDR2 FNYEAQ. The CDR3 runs to 17 residues. V was clipped by 5 bases and J by 3 bases, with 20 bases between them. The CDR3 loop reads CASSLSLLRADGNTIYF. The CDR3 DNA reads TGTGCCAGCAGCCTATCCCTACTGAGGGCTGATGGAAACACCATATATTTT.

A note on this clone: Other nucleotide sequences from this sample produce the same CDR3. The gene calls are TRBV5-6 and TRBJ2-3; D remains ambiguous. The CDR3 is made up of 12 amino acids. Germline CDR1 and CDR2: SGHDT and YYEEEE. V was pared by 0 bases and J by 5 bases, with 4 bases between. The CDR3 DNA follows: TGTGCCAGCAGCTTGGTCCGAGATACGCAGTATTTT. Translation gives CASSLVRDTQYF.

V and J are TRBV6-1 and TRBJ1-2, with no clear D. The germline V gene encodes CDR1 MNHNS and CDR2 SASEGT. Between the trimmed V and J ends, which lost 1 base and 5 bases, there was a span of 11 bases. CDR3 length: 14 residues. The CDR3 here is CASSEDGWGYGYTF. The DNA of the CDR3 is TGTGCCAGCAGTGAAGACGGTTGGGGATATGGCTACACCTTC.

The chain couples TRBV18 to TRBJ2-3; the D gene is possibly TRBD2 (6 bases). V gave up 3 bases and J gave up 4 bases, with 14 bases separating them. Per the germline V gene, CDR1 is KGHSH and CDR2 is LQKENI. This CDR3 is 15 amino acids long. CDR3 region: CASSPLGGSADTQYF. CDR3 DNA sequence: TGTGCCAGCTCACCCTTAGGAGGGAGTGCAGATACGCAGTATTTT.

V gene TRBV27 combines with J gene TRBJ2-2; D tentatively reads TRBD1 or TRBD2 (5 bases each). CDR1 MNHEY and CDR2 SMNVEV come from the germline V gene (reference sequence). The CDR3 contains 15 residues. Trimming left V 8 bases short and J 2 bases short, with 15 bases between. CDR3 residues: CASRPVGGNTGELFF. The CDR3 region has the DNA TGTGCCAGCCGCCCGGTTGGGGGAAACACCGGGGAGCTGTTTTTT.

The V call is TRBV12-5, the J call TRBJ1-4; D remains unclear. The CDR3 runs to 17 residues. Deletions cut 2 bases from V and 5 bases from J, with 18 bases between. Germline V gene data show CDR1 as LGHNT and CDR2 as FRNRAP. CDR3 amino acids: CASGLWTVAWVNEKLFF. The DNA for the CDR3 is TGTGCTAGTGGTTTGTGGACTGTTGCATGGGTAAATGAAAAACTGTTTTTT.

With respect to this clone: This CDR3 is also generated by other DNA sequences in the sample. The chain recombines TRBV19 with TRBJ2-7; D unclear. The germline V and J ends were trimmed by 3 bases and 1 base, with 10 bases remaining between them. The CDR3 extends over 14 amino acids. CDR1 LNHDA and CDR2 SQIVND come from the germline V gene (reference sequence). Here the CDR3 reads CASSIRTESYEQYF. CDR3 nucleotides: TGTGCCAGTAGTATTCGGACGGAATCCTACGAGCAGTACTTC.

The V call is TRBV7-7, the J call TRBJ2-7, with TRBD2 identical over 12 bases. From germline, CDR1 is SSHAT and CDR2 FNYEAQ (reference sequence). CDR3 length: 13 amino acids. The CDR3 bases are TGTGCTATCGGACTAGCGGGGTCCTACGAGCAGTACTTC. As protein: CAIGLAGSYEQYF.

The rearrangement links TRBV27 to TRBJ2-2; 7 bases line up with TRBD2. V shed 3 bases, J shed 6 bases, and the junction held 16 bases outside the gene matches. CDR1 is MNHEY and CDR2 is SMNVEV in the germline V gene (reference sequence). The length of the CDR3 is 18 residues. The CDR3 protein is CASSFGLLRGRGPGELFF. DNA of the CDR3: TGTGCCAGCAGTTTTGGATTACTACGCGGGAGAGGCCCCGGGGAGCTGTTTTTT.

The V call is TRBV28, the J call TRBJ2-7, with unresolved D. The CDR3 contains 14 residues. Germline V gene data show CDR1 as MDHEN and CDR2 as SYDVKM. The V gene lost 2 bases and the J gene lost 2 bases, with 10 bases spanning the gap. CDR3 region: CASSLQLDTYEQYF. CDR3 nucleotides: TGTGCCAGCAGTTTACAGTTAGACACCTACGAGCAGTACTTC.

This chain joins TRBV9 and TRBJ2-7; D unclear. This CDR3 is built from 13 residues. The germline gives CDR1 SGDLS, CDR2 YYNGEE. V gave up 3 bases and J gave up 7 bases, with 14 bases separating them. The CDR3 spells CASSAWGVGEQYF. In nucleotides, the CDR3 is TGTGCCAGCAGCGCCTGGGGTGTAGGGGAGCAGTACTTC.

The chain uses TRBV10-3 and TRBJ2-2; 14 bases match TRBD2. CDR3 size: 17 residues. V lost 5 bases and J lost 3; bases outside the gene matches: 5. Germline V gene sequence: CDR1 ENHRY, CDR2 SYGVKD. CDR3 in amino acids: CAISRTSGRMDTGELFF. CDR3 nucleotide sequence: TGTGCCATCAGTCGGACTAGCGGGAGGATGGACACCGGGGAGCTGTTTTTT.

The V and J genes are TRBV29-1 and TRBJ2-1, with 8 bases that match TRBD2. CDR1 and CDR2 from the germline V gene are SQVTM and ANQGSEA. The CDR3 totals 17 residues. V was clipped by 0 bases and J by 4 bases; unmatched bases: 11. The CDR3 spells CSVEDPGGPVSYNEQFF. Here the CDR3 DNA reads TGCAGCGTTGAAGATCCGGGAGGGCCGGTTTCATACAATGAGCAGTTCTTC.

The chain is built from TRBV2 and TRBJ1-2; D unclear. V dropped 2 bases and J dropped 7 bases, with 5 bases sitting between them. This CDR3 is built from 11 residues. CDR1 and CDR2 from the germline V gene are SNHLY and FYNNEI. CDR3: CASSERGGYTF. Written as DNA, the CDR3 is TGTGCCAGCAGTGAACGCGGTGGCTACACCTTC.